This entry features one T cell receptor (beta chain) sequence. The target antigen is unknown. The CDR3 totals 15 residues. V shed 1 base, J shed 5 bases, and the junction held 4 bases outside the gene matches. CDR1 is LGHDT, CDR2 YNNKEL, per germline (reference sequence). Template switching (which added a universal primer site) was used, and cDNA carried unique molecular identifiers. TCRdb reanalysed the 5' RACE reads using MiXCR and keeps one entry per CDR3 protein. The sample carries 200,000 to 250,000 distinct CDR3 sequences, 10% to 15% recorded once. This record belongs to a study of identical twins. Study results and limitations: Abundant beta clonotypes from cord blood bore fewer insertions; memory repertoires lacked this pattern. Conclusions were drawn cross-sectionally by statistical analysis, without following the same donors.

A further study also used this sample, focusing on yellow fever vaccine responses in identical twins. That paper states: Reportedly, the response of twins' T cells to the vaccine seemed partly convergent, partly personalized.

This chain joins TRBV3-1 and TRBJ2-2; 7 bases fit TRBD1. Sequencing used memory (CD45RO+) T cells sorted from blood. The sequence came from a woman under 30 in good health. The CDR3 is CASSQGGRGTGELFF. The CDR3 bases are TGTGCCAGCAGCCAAGGAGGCAGGGGGACCGGGGAGCTGTTTTTT.